This T cell receptor beta chain emerged from a study of T-cell reconstitution after alpha-beta-depleted transplantation in children. Unique molecular identifiers were incorporated during preparation of the TCRbeta library. TCRdb reprocessed the PCR reads with MiXCR, giving one entry per CDR3 protein. There are 25,000 to 35,000 distinct CDR3 sequences in the sample; more than 6% occur only once, and around 25% lies in the top ten. Study-wide points: Recipient T cells and thymic progenitors that survived gave rise to the high TCRbeta diversity observed at day 60 in some patients. Once a year had passed after transplant, T-cell counts and diversity came mostly from newly produced T cells. As was reported, about two months after transplant, alpha-beta T cells came from several hundred expanded graft clones.

This clonotype was seen repeatedly, ten times or more. The antigen remains unidentified. This CDR3 spans 17 amino acids. V was pared by 2 bases and J by 0 bases, with 14 bases between. The germline gives CDR1 LGHNA, CDR2 YSLEER. Sequences were derived from peripheral blood, sampled 60 days after TCRalphabeta/CD19-depleted stem cell transplant. The chain carries TRBV4-3 and TRBJ1-3, with D uncertain. The receptor was derived from a child less than two years old who had a stem cell transplant for acute myeloid leukemia, so the T cells may come from the graft donor. The CDR3 DNA sequence: TGCGCCAGCAGCCAATCTCATCAGGAGTCCTCTGGAAACACCATATATTTT. Its translation is CASSQSHQESSGNTIYF.